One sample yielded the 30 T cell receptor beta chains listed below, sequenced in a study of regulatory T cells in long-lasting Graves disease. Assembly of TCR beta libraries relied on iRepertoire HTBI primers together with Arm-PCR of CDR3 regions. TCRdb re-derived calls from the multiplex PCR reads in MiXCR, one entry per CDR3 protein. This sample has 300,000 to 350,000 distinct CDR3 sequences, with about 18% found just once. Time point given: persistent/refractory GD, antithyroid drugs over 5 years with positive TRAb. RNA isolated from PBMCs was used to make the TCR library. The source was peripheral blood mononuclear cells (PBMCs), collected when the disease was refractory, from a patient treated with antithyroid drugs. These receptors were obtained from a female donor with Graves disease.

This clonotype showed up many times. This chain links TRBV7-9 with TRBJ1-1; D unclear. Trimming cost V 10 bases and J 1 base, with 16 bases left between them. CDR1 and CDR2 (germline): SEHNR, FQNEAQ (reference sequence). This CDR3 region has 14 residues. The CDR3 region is CANPPTGRNTEAFF. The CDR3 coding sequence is TGTGCCAACCCGCCGACGGGTAGGAACACTGAAGCTTTCTTT.

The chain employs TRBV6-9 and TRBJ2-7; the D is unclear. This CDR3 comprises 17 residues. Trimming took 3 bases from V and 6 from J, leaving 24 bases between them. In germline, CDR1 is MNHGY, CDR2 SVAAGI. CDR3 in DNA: TGTGCCAGCAGTTACGGGCAGTCGTTTCCAGGCGGTCGCGAGCAGTACTTC. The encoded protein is CASSYGQSFPGGREQYF.

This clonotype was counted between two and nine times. The CDR3 coding sequence is TGTGCCAGCAGTTACCCAGGGACAGCGCGGGAAGCTTTCTTT. This translates into CASSYPGTAREAFF. The chain is built from TRBV6-5 and TRBJ1-1; 7 bases fit TRBD1. Germline V CDR1 and CDR2: MNHEY, SVGAGI. Trimming took 2 bases from V and 8 from J; bases not matched to a gene: 8. CDR3 length: 14 residues.

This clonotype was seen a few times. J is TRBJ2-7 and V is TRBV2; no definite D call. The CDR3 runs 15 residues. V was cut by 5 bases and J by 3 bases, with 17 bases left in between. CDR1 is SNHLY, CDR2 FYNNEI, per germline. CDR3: CASSNRLPPIYEQYF. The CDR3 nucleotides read TGTGCCAGCAGTAACCGGCTACCGCCGATCTACGAGCAGTACTTC. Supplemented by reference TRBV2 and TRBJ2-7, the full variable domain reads EPEVTQTPSHQVTQMGQEVILRCVPISNHLYFYWYRQILGQKVEFLVSFYNNEISEKSEIFDDQFSVERPDGSNFTLKIRSTKLEDSAMYFCASSNRLPPIYEQYFGPGTRLTVT.

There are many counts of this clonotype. CDR3 sequence: CASSSRQGPKEKLFF. The CDR3 DNA is TGTGCCAGCAGCTCCAGACAGGGACCAAAAGAAAAACTGTTTTTT. The gene calls are TRBV7-2 and TRBJ1-4, with 7 bases lining up with TRBD1. Germline loops: CDR1 SGHTA, CDR2 FQGNSA. This CDR3 has 15 residues. V lost 4 bases, J lost 8 bases, and 10 bases stayed unmatched.

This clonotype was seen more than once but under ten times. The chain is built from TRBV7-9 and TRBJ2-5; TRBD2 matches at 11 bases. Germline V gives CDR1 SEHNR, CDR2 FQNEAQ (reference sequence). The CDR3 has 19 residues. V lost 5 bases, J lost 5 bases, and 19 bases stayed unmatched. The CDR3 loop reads CASSKSLAGGPPREETQYF. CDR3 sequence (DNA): TGTGCCAGCAGCAAGAGTCTAGCGGGGGGCCCTCCTCGGGAGGAGACCCAGTACTTC.

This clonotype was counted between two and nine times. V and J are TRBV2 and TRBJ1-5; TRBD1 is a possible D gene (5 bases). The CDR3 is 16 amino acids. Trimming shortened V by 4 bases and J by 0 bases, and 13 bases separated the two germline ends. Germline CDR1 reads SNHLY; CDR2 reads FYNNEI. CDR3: CASSGAGTVSNQPQHF. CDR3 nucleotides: TGTGCCAGCAGTGGAGCCGGGACGGTTAGCAATCAGCCCCAGCATTTT. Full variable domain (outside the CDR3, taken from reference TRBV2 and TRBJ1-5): EPEVTQTPSHQVTQMGQEVILRCVPISNHLYFYWYRQILGQKVEFLVSFYNNEISEKSEIFDDQFSVERPDGSNFTLKIRSTKLEDSAMYFCASSGAGTVSNQPQHFGDGTRLSIL.

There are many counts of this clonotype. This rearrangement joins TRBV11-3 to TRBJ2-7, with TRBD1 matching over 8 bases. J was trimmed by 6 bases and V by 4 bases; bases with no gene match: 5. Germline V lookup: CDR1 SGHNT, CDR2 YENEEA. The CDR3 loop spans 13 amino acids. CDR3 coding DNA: TGTGCCAGCAGCTCCGGACAGGGACGCGAGCAGTACTTC. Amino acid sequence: CASSSGQGREQYF. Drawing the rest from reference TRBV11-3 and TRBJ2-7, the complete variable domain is EAGVVQSPRYKIIEKKQPVAFWCNPISGHNTLYWYLQNLGQGPELLIRYENEEAVDDSQLPKDRFSAERLKGVDSTLKIQPAELGDSAVYLCASSSGQGREQYFGPGTRLTVT.

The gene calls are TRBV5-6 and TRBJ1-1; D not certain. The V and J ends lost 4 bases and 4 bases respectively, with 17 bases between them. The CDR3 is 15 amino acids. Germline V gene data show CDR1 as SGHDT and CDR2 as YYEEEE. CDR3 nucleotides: TGTGCCAGCAGCCCCACTTCAGGAGCCGCCACTGAAGCTTTCTTT. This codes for CASSPTSGAATEAFF.

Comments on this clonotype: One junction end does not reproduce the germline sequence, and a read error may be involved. CDR3 amino acids: CACRTKGLRQYFF. CDR3 nucleotides: TGTGCCTGCCGAACGAAGGGGCTGAGGCAGTACTTCTTC. The V and J genes are TRBV30 and TRBJ2-7; the D gene is possibly TRBD1 (5 bases). The CDR3 length is 13 residues. Germline V gene lookup returns CDR1 GTSNPN and CDR2 SVGIG (reference sequence).

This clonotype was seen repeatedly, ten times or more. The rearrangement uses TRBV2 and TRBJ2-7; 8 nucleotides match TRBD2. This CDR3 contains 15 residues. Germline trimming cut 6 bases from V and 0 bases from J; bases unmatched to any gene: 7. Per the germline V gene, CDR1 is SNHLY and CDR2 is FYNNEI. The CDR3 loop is CASSQSGRGSYEQYF. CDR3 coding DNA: TGTGCCAGCAGCCAAAGCGGGAGAGGCTCCTACGAGCAGTACTTC. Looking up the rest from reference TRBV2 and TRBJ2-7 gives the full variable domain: EPEVTQTPSHQVTQMGQEVILRCVPISNHLYFYWYRQILGQKVEFLVSFYNNEISEKSEIFDDQFSVERPDGSNFTLKIRSTKLEDSAMYFCASSQSGRGSYEQYFGPGTRLTVT.

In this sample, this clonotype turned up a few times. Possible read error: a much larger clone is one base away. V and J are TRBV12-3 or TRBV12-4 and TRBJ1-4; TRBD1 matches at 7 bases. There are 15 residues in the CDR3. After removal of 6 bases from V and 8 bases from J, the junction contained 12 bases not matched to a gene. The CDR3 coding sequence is TGTGCCAGCAGACCTTTTCAGGGGGACCGGGAAAAACTGTTTTTT. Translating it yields CASRPFQGDREKLFF.

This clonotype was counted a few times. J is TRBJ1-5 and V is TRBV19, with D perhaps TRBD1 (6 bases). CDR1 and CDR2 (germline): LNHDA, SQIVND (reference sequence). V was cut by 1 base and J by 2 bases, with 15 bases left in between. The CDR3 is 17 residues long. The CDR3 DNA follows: TGTGCCAGTAGTATAGCGTCAGGGGTGATCGGCAATCAGCCCCAGCATTTT. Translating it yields CASSIASGVIGNQPQHF.

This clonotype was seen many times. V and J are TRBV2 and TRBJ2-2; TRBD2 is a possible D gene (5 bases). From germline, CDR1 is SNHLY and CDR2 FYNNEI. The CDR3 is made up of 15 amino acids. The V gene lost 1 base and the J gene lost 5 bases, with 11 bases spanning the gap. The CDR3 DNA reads TGTGCCAGCAGTGAAGGGAGCAGCGGAACCGGGGAGCTGTTTTTT. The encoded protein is CASSEGSSGTGELFF.

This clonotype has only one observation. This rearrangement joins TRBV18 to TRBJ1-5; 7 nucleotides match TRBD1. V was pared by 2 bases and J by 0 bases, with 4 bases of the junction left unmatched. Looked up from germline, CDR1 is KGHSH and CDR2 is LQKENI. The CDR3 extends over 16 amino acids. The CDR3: CASSPSDRDSNQPQHF. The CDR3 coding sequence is TGTGCCAGCTCACCATCAGACAGGGATAGCAATCAGCCCCAGCATTTT.

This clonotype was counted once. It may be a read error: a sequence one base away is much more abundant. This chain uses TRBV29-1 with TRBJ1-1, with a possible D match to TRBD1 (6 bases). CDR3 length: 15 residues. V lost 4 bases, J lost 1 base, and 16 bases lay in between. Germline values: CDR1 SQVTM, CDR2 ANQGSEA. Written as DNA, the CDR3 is TGCAGCGTTGCCCTGAACCCGGGGGCGAACACTGAAGCTTTCTTT. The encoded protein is CSVALNPGANTEAFF. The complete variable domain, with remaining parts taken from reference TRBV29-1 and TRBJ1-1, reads SAVISQKPSRDICQRGTSLTIQCQVDSQVTMMFWYRQQPGQSLTLIATANQGSEATYESGFVIDKFPISRPNLTFSTLTVSNMSPEDSSIYLCSVALNPGANTEAFFGQGTRLTVV.

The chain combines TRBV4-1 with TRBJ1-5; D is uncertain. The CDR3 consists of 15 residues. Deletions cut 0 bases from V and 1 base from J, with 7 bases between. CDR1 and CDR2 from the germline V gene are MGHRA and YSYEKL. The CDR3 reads CASSQDSLSNQPQHF. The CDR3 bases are TGCGCCAGCAGCCAAGACTCCCTCAGCAATCAGCCCCAGCATTTT.

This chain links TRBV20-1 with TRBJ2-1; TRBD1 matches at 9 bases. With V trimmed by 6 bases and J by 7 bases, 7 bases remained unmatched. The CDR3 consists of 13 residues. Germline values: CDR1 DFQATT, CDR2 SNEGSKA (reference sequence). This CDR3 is CSAYGQGLNEQFF. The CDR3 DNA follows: TGCAGTGCCTACGGACAGGGGTTGAATGAGCAGTTCTTC.

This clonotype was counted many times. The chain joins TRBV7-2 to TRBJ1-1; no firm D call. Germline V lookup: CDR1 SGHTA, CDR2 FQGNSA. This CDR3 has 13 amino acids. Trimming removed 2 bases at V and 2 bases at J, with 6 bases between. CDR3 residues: CASSLWFNTEAFF. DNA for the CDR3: TGTGCCAGCAGCTTATGGTTCAACACTGAAGCTTTCTTT.

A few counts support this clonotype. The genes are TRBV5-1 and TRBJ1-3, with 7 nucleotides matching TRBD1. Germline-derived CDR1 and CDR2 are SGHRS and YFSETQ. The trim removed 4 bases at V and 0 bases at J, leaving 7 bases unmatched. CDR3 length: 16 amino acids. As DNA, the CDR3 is TGCGCCAGCAGCAAGACCGGGACAGTCTCTGGAAACACCATATATTTT. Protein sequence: CASSKTGTVSGNTIYF.

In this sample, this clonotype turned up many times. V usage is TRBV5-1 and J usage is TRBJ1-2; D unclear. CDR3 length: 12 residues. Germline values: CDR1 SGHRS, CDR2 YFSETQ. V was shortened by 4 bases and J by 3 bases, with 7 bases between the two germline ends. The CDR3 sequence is CASSGEDYGYTF. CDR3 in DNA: TGCGCCAGCAGCGGGGAGGACTATGGCTACACCTTC.

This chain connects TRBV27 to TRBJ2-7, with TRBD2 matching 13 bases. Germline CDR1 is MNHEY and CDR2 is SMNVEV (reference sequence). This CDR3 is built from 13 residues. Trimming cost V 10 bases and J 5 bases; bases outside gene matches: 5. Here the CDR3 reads CATRTSGSHEQYF. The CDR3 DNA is TGTGCCACCAGGACTAGCGGGAGCCACGAGCAGTACTTC.

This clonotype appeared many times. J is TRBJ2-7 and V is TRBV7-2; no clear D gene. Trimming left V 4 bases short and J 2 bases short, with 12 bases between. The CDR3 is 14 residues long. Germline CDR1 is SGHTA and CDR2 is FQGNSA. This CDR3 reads CASSSNQETYEQYF. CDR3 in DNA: TGTGCCAGCAGCTCTAACCAGGAGACCTACGAGCAGTACTTC.

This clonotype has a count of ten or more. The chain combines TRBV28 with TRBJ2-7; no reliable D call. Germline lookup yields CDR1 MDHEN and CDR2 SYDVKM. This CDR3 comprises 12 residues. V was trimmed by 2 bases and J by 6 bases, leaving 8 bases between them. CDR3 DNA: TGTGCCAGCAGTTTAGGCGGTAGCGAGCAGTACTTC. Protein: CASSLGGSEQYF.

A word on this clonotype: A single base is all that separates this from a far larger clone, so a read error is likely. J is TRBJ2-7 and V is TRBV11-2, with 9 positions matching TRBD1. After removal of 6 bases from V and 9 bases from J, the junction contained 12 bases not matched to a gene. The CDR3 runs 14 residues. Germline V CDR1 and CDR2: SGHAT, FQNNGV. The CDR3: CASSSYRGRDGQYF. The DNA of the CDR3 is TGTGCCAGCAGTTCCTACAGGGGGCGGGACGGGCAGTACTTC.

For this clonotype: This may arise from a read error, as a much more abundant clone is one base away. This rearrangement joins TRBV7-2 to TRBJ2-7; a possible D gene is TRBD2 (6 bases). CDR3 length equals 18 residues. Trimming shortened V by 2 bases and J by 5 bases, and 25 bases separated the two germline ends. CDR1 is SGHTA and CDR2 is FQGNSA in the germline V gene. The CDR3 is CASSLQGLAGSRDHEQYF. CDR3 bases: TGTGCCAGCAGCTTACAGGGTTTGGCAGGGTCGCGGGACCACGAGCAGTACTTC. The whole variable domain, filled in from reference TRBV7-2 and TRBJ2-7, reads GAGVSQSPSNKVTEKGKDVELRCDPISGHTALYWYRQSLGQGLEFLIYFQGNSAPDKSGLPSDRFSAERTGGSVSTLTIQRTQQEDSAVYLCASSLQGLAGSRDHEQYFGPGTRLTVT.

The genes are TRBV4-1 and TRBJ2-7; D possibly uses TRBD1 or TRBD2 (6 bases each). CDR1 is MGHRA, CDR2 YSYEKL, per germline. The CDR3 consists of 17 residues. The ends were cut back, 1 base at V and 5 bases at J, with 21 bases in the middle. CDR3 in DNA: TGCGCCAGCAGCCAAGCCCCCTACAGGGAACGGGAGCACGAGCAGTACTTC. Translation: CASSQAPYREREHEQYF.

The CDR3 nucleotides are TGTGCCAGCAGCTTCGGTCTCAGTGAAAAACTGTTTTTT. It encodes CASSFGLSEKLFF. This chain links TRBV7-2 with TRBJ1-4; D gene ambiguous. Germline V gene data show CDR1 as SGHTA and CDR2 as FQGNSA. This CDR3 region has 13 residues. V dropped 3 bases and J dropped 7 bases, with 9 bases sitting between them.

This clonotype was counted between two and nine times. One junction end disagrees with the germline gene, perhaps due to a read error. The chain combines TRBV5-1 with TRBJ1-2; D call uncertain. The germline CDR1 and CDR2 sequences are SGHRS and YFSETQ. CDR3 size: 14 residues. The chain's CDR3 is CTSSLGRVDQGYTF. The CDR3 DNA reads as TGCACCAGCAGCTTGGGAAGGGTCGACCAAGGCTACACCTTC.

The CDR3 DNA is TGCAGTGCTAACCGACAGGCGGATACCTACGAGCAGTACTTC. It encodes CSANRQADTYEQYF. This chain links TRBV20-1 with TRBJ2-7; tentatively, D is TRBD1 (6 bases). Deletions cut 4 bases from V and 2 bases from J, with 15 bases between. CDR3 length equals 14 residues. Germline lookup yields CDR1 DFQATT and CDR2 SNEGSKA (reference sequence).